The 32 T cell receptor beta chains presented below share a single source sample, sequenced in a study of OX40 agonist ivuxolimab in advanced cancers. Data came from immunoSEQ multiplex PCR; TCRdb stores just in-frame clones and leaves some out. Among 69,000 or so clones listed, approximately 78% were seen once. Sample: CD4+ or CD8+ T cells sorted from blood, taken in a trial of the OX40 agonist ivuxolimab. The receptor set was obtained from an adult with an advanced solid tumor such as melanoma, head and neck, liver or kidney cancer.

V is TRBV5-1 and J is TRBJ2-7; D might be TRBD2 (5 bases). The CDR3 length is 13 residues. CDR1 SGHRS and CDR2 YFSETQ come from the germline V gene. Trimming pared 1 base from V and 6 bases from J, leaving 11 bases between. The CDR3 sequence is CASSLFNSGEQYF. The CDR3 DNA is TGCGCCAGCAGCTTGTTTAACAGCGGCGAGCAGTACTTC.

The chain employs TRBV7-9 and TRBJ2-5, with a possible D match to TRBD1 (6 bases). V was shortened by 3 bases and J by 2 bases, with 13 bases between the two germline ends. There are 15 residues in the CDR3. Germline loops: CDR1 SEHNR, CDR2 FQNEAQ (reference sequence). CDR3 DNA sequence: TGTGCCAGCAGCTTTTTAGGGGGTCCACAAGAGACCCAGTACTTC. Amino acids: CASSFLGGPQETQYF.

The CDR3 coding sequence is TGTGCCACCAGCAGAGAACGTCCAGGGGCCAGGGTCTATGGCTACACCTTC. Amino acids: CATSRERPGARVYGYTF. This chain connects TRBV15 to TRBJ1-2; a possible D gene is TRBD1 (6 bases). The CDR3 runs 17 residues. Germline values: CDR1 LNHNV, CDR2 YYDKDF (reference sequence). V lost 0 bases to trimming and J lost 4 bases, with 18 bases between them.

The chain links TRBV30 to TRBJ2-7; weak D call: TRBD1 (6 bases). The V gene lost 2 bases and the J gene lost 6 bases, with 17 bases spanning the gap. The germline CDR1 and CDR2 sequences are GTSNPN and SVGIG (reference sequence). This CDR3 comprises 14 residues. The CDR3 DNA sequence: TGTGCCTGGAGTCCGAACCCTGGCAGGGGCGAGCAGTACGTC. Translated, it gives CAWSPNPGRGEQYV.

The V call is TRBV19, the J call TRBJ2-1; the match to TRBD1 covers 7 bases. Germline CDR1 LNHDA, CDR2 SQIVND (reference sequence). The CDR3 loop spans 14 amino acids. V dropped 4 bases and J dropped 2; count of bases not matched to a gene: 2. DNA for the CDR3: TGTGCCAGTAGTAGACAGGGAACCTACAATGAGCAGTTCTTC. It yields the protein CASSRQGTYNEQFF.

The chain joins TRBV7-2 to TRBJ2-5; 10 nucleotides match TRBD2. Germline assignment: CDR1 SGHTA and CDR2 FQGNSA. CDR3 length: 16 amino acids. Trimming at V came to 6 bases and at J to 5 bases, leaving 12 bases not matched to a gene. CDR3 protein: CASSPRLAGDRETQYF. CDR3 DNA sequence: TGTGCCAGCAGTCCTCGGCTAGCGGGGGACCGGGAGACCCAGTACTTC.

This chain uses TRBV5-1 with TRBJ1-2; perhaps TRBD1 as D (5 bases). Germline V CDR1 and CDR2: SGHRS, YFSETQ. V lost 0 bases and J lost 3, with 15 bases in between. This CDR3 has 16 residues. The CDR3 DNA follows: TGCGCCAGCAGCTTGGAACCAGGGTTCTTGGACTATGGCTACACCTTC. The encoded protein is CASSLEPGFLDYGYTF.

This clone ranks as medium-sized (0.01 to 0.1%). This sequence joins TRBV2 and TRBJ2-7, with D perhaps matching TRBD2 (6 bases). Trimming stripped 8 bases from V and 0 bases from J, with 14 bases between. Germline CDR1 reads SNHLY; CDR2 reads FYNNEI. The CDR3 has 14 amino acids. In nucleotides, the CDR3 is TGTGCCAGCGCAGCCCCACTAGCCTCCTACGAGCAGTACGTC. Amino acid sequence: CASAAPLASYEQYV.

This sequence joins TRBV30 and TRBJ2-3; possibly TRBD1 for D (6 bases). Germline V lookup: CDR1 GTSNPN, CDR2 SVGIG (reference sequence). Trimming took 5 bases from V and 4 from J, leaving 13 bases between them. The CDR3 sequence is 13 residues long. This CDR3 is CAWWRRGPDTQYF. DNA for the CDR3: TGTGCCTGGTGGCGCAGGGGTCCAGATACGCAGTATTTT.

V usage is TRBV6-5 and J usage is TRBJ1-2; no clear D gene. The CDR3 extends over 13 amino acids. Germline V gene data show CDR1 as MNHEY and CDR2 as SVGAGI. V lost 5 bases and J 2 bases, leaving 9 bases between the germline ends. The CDR3 DNA reads as TGTGCCAGCAGTCCCACAGCAAACTATGGCTACACCTTC. It is translated as CASSPTANYGYTF.

The chain carries TRBV28 and TRBJ2-7, with 7 bases aligning to TRBD1. With V trimmed by 4 bases and J by 7 bases, 10 bases remained unmatched. The CDR3 has 14 residues. The V gene's germline CDR1 is MDHEN and CDR2 SYDVKM. The DNA for the CDR3 is TGTGCCAGCAGTTGGGGACAGACCTTTTTTGAGCAGTACTTC. This gives the protein CASSWGQTFFEQYF.

In nucleotides, the CDR3 is TGTGCCAGCAGCCTGGGGACAGACCCTCTTCAAGAGACCCAGTACTTC. Its translation: CASSLGTDPLQETQYF. This chain uses TRBV5-5 with TRBJ2-5; TRBD1 matches 7 bases. This CDR3 comprises 16 residues. Germline V gene sequence: CDR1 SGHKS, CDR2 YYEKEE (reference sequence). V lost 4 bases and J lost 2; bases outside the gene matches: 11.

V gene TRBV7-2 combines with J gene TRBJ2-2; no definite D call. Germline V gene sequence: CDR1 SGHTA, CDR2 FQGNSA. The ends were cut back, 11 bases at V and 1 base at J, with 8 bases in the middle. CDR3 length equals 12 residues. The CDR3 loop reads CAPVLNTGELFF. In DNA form, the CDR3 reads TGTGCCCCCGTTCTGAACACCGGGGAGCTGTTTTTT.

V is TRBV9 and J is TRBJ1-6; D gene unclear. The CDR3 totals 12 residues. The V end lost 0 bases, the J end lost 10 bases, and 5 bases lay between the germline ends. Germline assignment: CDR1 SGDLS and CDR2 YYNGEE. This CDR3 reads CASSVDESPLHF. CDR3 in DNA: TGTGCCAGCAGCGTAGACGAATCACCCCTCCACTTT.

The chain combines TRBV7-3 with TRBJ2-4, with 10 bases lining up with TRBD2. The V segment lost 5 bases and the J segment 3 bases; nucleotides outside the gene matches: 22. Germline V CDR1 and CDR2: SGHTA, FQGTGA. The CDR3 has 21 amino acids. The CDR3 reads CASSPRRGSGGPGWSKNIQYF. The CDR3 region has the DNA TGTGCCAGCAGCCCGCGGCGGGGTAGCGGGGGGCCCGGATGGAGCAAAAACATTCAGTACTTC.

The V and J genes are TRBV7-3 and TRBJ1-1, with unresolved D. Trimming removed 5 bases from V and 5 bases from J, with 12 bases in between. CDR3 length: 13 amino acids. Per the germline V gene, CDR1 is SGHTA and CDR2 is FQGTGA. The CDR3 protein is CASSPWKDTEAFF. The CDR3 DNA sequence: TGTGCCAGCAGCCCCTGGAAAGATACTGAAGCTTTCTTT.

The chain joins TRBV5-1 to TRBJ2-7; 8 bases are a match to TRBD1. From germline, CDR1 is SGHRS and CDR2 YFSETQ. The J segment lost 6 bases and the V segment lost 4 bases, leaving 6 bases of the junction unmatched. CDR3 size: 13 residues. The CDR3 here is CASSGTTGGEQYV. The CDR3 DNA reads TGCGCCAGCAGCGGGACCACAGGGGGCGAGCAGTACGTC.

The genes are TRBV28 and TRBJ2-5; a possible D gene is TRBD2 (7 bases). Germline lookup yields CDR1 MDHEN and CDR2 SYDVKM. There are 14 residues in the CDR3. V shed 6 bases and J shed 4 bases, with 15 bases lying between them. For the CDR3, the DNA is TGTGCCAGCAGGAAGTCCGGGGGGCGAGAGACCCAGTACTTC. Its translation is CASRKSGGRETQYF.

The V and J genes are TRBV1 and TRBJ2-7; TRBD2 reflects the table's D call only, with no check against the DNA. TRBV1 is deemed a pseudogene. The length of the CDR3 is 12 residues. The CDR3 DNA reads TGCACCAGCAACAGACTAGACAACGAGCAGTACTTC. Amino acids: CTSNRLDNEQYF.

This chain joins TRBV5-4 and TRBJ1-2, with 10 bases matching TRBD1. CDR3 length equals 15 residues. Germline CDR1 reads SGHNT; CDR2 reads YYREEE (reference sequence). V lost 2 bases, J lost 4 bases, and 5 bases stayed unmatched. CDR3 nucleotides: TGTGCCAGCAGCTTCGGCGGACAGGGGGGCTATGGCTACACCTTC. Its translation: CASSFGGQGGYGYTF.

The chain joins TRBV5-1 to TRBJ1-2; a weak D match, TRBD1 (5 bases). V lost 4 bases, J lost 6 bases, and 16 bases lay in between. The length of the CDR3 is 14 residues. Germline lookup yields CDR1 SGHRS and CDR2 YFSETQ. The CDR3, as DNA: TGCGCCAGCAGCCTTATACCCTCGACAGATGGCTACACCTTC. It yields the protein CASSLIPSTDGYTF.

This sequence joins TRBV7-7 and TRBJ2-5; 9 bases fit TRBD2. CDR1 is SSHAT, CDR2 FNYEAQ, per germline (reference sequence). The CDR3 extends over 16 amino acids. With 0 bases clipped from V and 4 bases from J, the junction kept 6 bases outside the gene matches. As DNA, the CDR3 is TGTGCCAGCAGCTTAGCTAGCGGCGGGGGGGCAGAGACCCAGTACTTC. The encoded protein is CASSLASGGGAETQYF.

Worth noting for this clone: A junction end diverges from the germline sequence, so it may reflect a read error. V and J are TRBV2 and TRBJ2-5; 9 nucleotides line up with TRBD1. Germline CDR1 reads SNHLY; CDR2 reads FYNNEI. CDR3 length: 13 amino acids. This CDR3 is CASSLGQGEIQYF. For the CDR3, the DNA is TGTGCCAGCAGTTTGGGACAGGGAGAGATCCAGTACTTC.

V and J are TRBV19 and TRBJ2-3, with D perhaps TRBD2 (5 bases). The CDR3 has 14 residues. Germline values: CDR1 LNHDA, CDR2 SQIVND (reference sequence). V lost 5 bases, J lost 3 bases, and 12 bases lay in between. This CDR3 reads CASSPVSETDTQYF. The CDR3 DNA follows: TGTGCCAGTAGTCCGGTTAGCGAGACAGATACGCAGTATTTT.

The chain has TRBV14 and TRBJ2-2, with D possibly TRBD2 on 5 matching bases. The CDR3 has 14 amino acids. Germline assignment: CDR1 SGHDN and CDR2 FVKESK. The V gene lost 1 base and the J gene lost 6 bases, with 9 bases spanning the gap. CDR3 nucleotide sequence: TGTGCCAGCAGCCAAGCCGCGAGGGCCGGGGAGCTGTTTTTT. This sequence encodes CASSQAARAGELFF.

This clone was picked up one time. The J gene is TRBJ1-4, the V gene TRBV2; D perhaps matches TRBD1 (6 bases). V dropped 10 bases and J dropped 0 bases, with 18 bases sitting between them. Germline V gene data show CDR1 as SNHLY and CDR2 as FYNNEI. The length of the CDR3 is 16 residues. Here the CDR3 DNA reads TGTGCCAACTTAAAAGTGGACAGTGCAACTAATGAAAAACTGTTTTTT. This gives the protein CANLKVDSATNEKLFF.

This clone was counted a few times. The rearrangement links TRBV18 to TRBJ1-2, with a weak D call TRBD1 (6 bases). The CDR3 sequence is 13 residues long. The germline gives CDR1 KGHSH, CDR2 LQKENI. V was trimmed by 6 bases and J by 4 bases, leaving 12 bases between them. CDR3 DNA: TGTGCCAGCTCGCGGACAGATGGCTATGGCTACACCTTC. This translates into CASSRTDGYGYTF.

The chain is built from TRBV7-2 and TRBJ2-5, with D possibly being TRBD1 or TRBD2 (5 bases each). V lost 4 bases and J 4 bases, leaving 16 bases between the germline ends. CDR1 and CDR2 from the germline V gene are SGHTA and FQGNSA. The CDR3 consists of 15 residues. The CDR3 loop reads CASSSQPGRTETQYF. CDR3 sequence (DNA): TGTGCCAGCAGCTCCCAGCCGGGGCGGACAGAGACCCAGTACTTC.

This clone was found a few times. J is TRBJ2-1 and V is TRBV4-3, with 11 bases matching TRBD2. V lost 5 bases and J lost 4; bases outside the gene matches: 7. The CDR3 runs 16 residues. Germline CDR1 and CDR2: LGHNA and YSLEER. Here the CDR3 reads CASSTRGLAAYNEQFF. The CDR3 DNA reads as TGCGCCAGCAGCACCCGGGGACTAGCGGCGTACAATGAGCAGTTCTTC.

The V call is TRBV6-6, the J call TRBJ1-4; D possibly corresponds to TRBD1 (5 bases). The CDR3 totals 16 residues. Germline CDR1 reads MNHNY; CDR2 reads SVGAGI (reference sequence). The V and J ends lost 2 bases and 8 bases respectively, with 18 bases between them. CDR3: CASSYGKGLSFEKLFF. The CDR3 nucleotides read TGTGCCAGCAGTTACGGGAAGGGGCTGAGTTTCGAAAAACTGTTTTTT.

The chain combines TRBV27 with TRBJ1-4; no firm D call. The CDR3 totals 14 residues. The germline V gene has CDR1 MNHEY and CDR2 SMNVEV (reference sequence). The V gene lost 2 bases and the J gene lost 3 bases, with 7 bases spanning the gap. The CDR3 nucleotides are TGTGCCAGCAGTTTAACGGTTTCTAATGAAAAACTGTTTTTT. Protein product: CASSLTVSNEKLFF.

The gene calls are TRBV29-1 and TRBJ1-1; D is unresolved. V was shortened by 1 base and J by 0 bases, with 3 bases between the two germline ends. Germline CDR1 reads SQVTM; CDR2 reads ANQGSEA. CDR3 length: 12 amino acids. This CDR3 reads CSVEGLNTEAFF. CDR3 DNA sequence: TGCAGCGTTGAAGGGCTGAACACTGAAGCTTTCTTT.